This TCR beta chain derives from a study of post-analysis software for immune sequencing data. About the research overall: Relapsing-remitting, secondary progressive and progressive-relapsing forms of multiple sclerosis all featured among disease courses.

Notes on the study in general: When compared against controls, multiple sclerosis patients showed significantly lower normalized Chao1 diversity. Several TRBV segments (TRBV5-6, TRBV5-1 and TRBV20-1 among them) occurred more frequently in patients than in controls.

cDNA libraries of TCR beta carried unique molecular identifiers. Each CDR3 protein gets one entry after TCRdb re-called the PCR reads with MiXCR. This table holds roughly 570,000 distinct CDR3 sequences, 30% to 40% found once. V lost 4 bases to trimming and J lost 5 bases, with 12 bases between them. Per germline, CDR1 SGHRS and CDR2 YFSETQ. This CDR3 has 13 residues. This clonotype was seen more than once but under ten times. What it binds is unknown. The chain has TRBV5-1 and TRBJ1-1; no clear D. This sequence was found in a girl aged 2 to 17 with multiple sclerosis. Input material: blood. The CDR3 loop reads CASSPEAWTEAFF. The CDR3 nucleotides read TGCGCCAGCAGCCCCGAAGCCTGGACTGAAGCTTTCTTT.